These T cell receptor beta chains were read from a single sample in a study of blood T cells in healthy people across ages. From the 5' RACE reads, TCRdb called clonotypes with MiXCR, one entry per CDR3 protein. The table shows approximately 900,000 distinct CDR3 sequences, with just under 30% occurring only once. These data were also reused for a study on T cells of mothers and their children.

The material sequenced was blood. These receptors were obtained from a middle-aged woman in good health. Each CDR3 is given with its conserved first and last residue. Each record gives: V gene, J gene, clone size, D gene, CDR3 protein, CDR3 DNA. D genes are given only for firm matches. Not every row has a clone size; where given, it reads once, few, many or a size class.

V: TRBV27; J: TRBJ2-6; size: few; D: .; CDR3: CASSPTVPGRLSGANVLTF; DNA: TGTGCCAGCAGTCCTACGGTCCCGGGACGTTTATCTGGGGCCAACGTCCTGACTTTC
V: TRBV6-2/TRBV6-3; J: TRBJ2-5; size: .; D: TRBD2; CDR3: CASGYSPQTSMTQYF; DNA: TGTGCCAGCGGTTACTCACCACAGACTAGCATGACCCAGTACTTC
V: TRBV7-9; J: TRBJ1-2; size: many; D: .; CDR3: CASSLEDSGYTF; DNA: TGTGCCAGCAGCTTAGAGGACAGTGGCTACACCTTC
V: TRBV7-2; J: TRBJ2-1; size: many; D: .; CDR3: CASSPKSGGTYNEQFF; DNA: TGTGCCAGCAGCCCAAAATCGGGGGGCACTTACAATGAGCAGTTCTTC
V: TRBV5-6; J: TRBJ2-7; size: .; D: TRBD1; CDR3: CASSGDRGRLYEQYF; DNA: TGTGCCAGCAGCGGGGACAGGGGGCGCCTCTACGAGCAGTACTTC
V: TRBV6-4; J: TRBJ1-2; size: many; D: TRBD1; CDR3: CASRGQGGYGYTF; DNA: TGTGCCAGCAGGGGACAGGGAGGCTATGGCTACACCTTC
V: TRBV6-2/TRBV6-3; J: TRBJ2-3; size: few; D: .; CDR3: CASSYSKSGGVDTQYF; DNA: TGTGCCAGCAGTTACTCGAAATCGGGGGGCGTAGATACGCAGTATTTT
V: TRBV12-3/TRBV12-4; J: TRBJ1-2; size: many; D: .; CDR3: CASSSYYRIQNYGYTF; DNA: TGTGCCAGCAGTTCGTACTACAGGATACAAAACTATGGCTACACCTTC
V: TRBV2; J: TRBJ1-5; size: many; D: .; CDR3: CASRTTLDQPQHF; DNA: TGTGCCAGCAGGACTACGCTGGATCAGCCCCAGCATTTT
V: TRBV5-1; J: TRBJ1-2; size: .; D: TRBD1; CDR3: CASSLGWTGRDGYTF; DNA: TGCGCCAGCAGCTTGGGATGGACAGGAAGAGATGGCTACACCTTC
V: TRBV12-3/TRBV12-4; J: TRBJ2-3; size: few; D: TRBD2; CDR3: CASSFTSGGITDTQYF; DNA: TGTGCCAGCAGTTTTACTAGCGGGGGCATCACAGATACGCAGTATTTT
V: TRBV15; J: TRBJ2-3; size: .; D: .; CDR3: CATSSGGYSDTQYF; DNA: TGTGCCACCAGCAGTGGTGGGTATTCAGATACGCAGTATTTT
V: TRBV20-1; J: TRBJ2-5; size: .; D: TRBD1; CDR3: CSAPDRDGTQETQYF; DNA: TGCAGTGCTCCTGACAGGGACGGAACCCAAGAGACCCAGTACTTC
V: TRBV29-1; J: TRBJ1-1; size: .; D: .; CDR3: CSGVGLEGGLNTEAFF; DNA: TGCAGTGGTGTGGGCCTAGAGGGGGGATTGAACACTGAAGCTTTCTTT
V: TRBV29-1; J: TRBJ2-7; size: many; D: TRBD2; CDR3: CSVGPGLAGVTPYEQYF; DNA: TGCAGCGTCGGCCCGGGACTAGCGGGGGTTACTCCCTACGAGCAGTACTTC